These 30 T cell receptor beta chains originate from one sample sequenced in a study of T cells in Graves' hyperthyroidism and ophthalmopathy. Researchers took RNA transcripts and amplified the TCR beta CDR3 regions from them. The HTBI primer set was used in a first-round RT-PCR of the TCR CDR3. TCRdb re-called the multiplex PCR reads through MiXCR, storing one row per CDR3 protein. This repertoire shows about 560,000 distinct CDR3 sequences, roughly 46% found once; its top ten account for just under 8.5%. The sample was peripheral blood or thyroid tissue (not recorded which). Receptors were obtained from a young woman with Graves' hyperthyroidism.

V and J are TRBV19 and TRBJ1-1; D remains ambiguous. The V end was cut by 4 bases, the J end by 5 bases, with 11 bases between. The germline V gene encodes CDR1 LNHDA and CDR2 SQIVND (reference sequence). CDR3 length: 13 residues. CDR3 residues: CASSTVAGTEAFF. CDR3 bases: TGTGCCAGTAGTACCGTAGCGGGAACTGAAGCTTTCTTT. Filled out from reference TRBV19 and TRBJ1-1, the complete variable domain reads DGGITQSPKYLFRKEGQNVTLSCEQNLNHDAMYWYRQDPGQGLRLIYYSQIVNDFQKGDIAEGYSVSREKKESFPLTVTSAQKNPTAFYLCASSTVAGTEAFFGQGTRLTVV.

This clonotype was seen only once. This rearrangement joins TRBV19 to TRBJ1-5; no reliable D call. The CDR3 totals 14 residues. V was pared by 11 bases and J by 7 bases, with 21 bases between. CDR1 is LNHDA and CDR2 is SQIVND in the germline V gene (reference sequence). DNA for the CDR3: TGTGCCTGGAGTAGGAGGTCGGGGAGCCAGCCCCAGCATTTT. Protein: CAWSRRSGSQPQHF.

In regard to this clonotype: The junction departs from the called germline gene at one end, perhaps through a read error. This chain joins TRBV6-2 or TRBV6-3 and TRBJ1-5; 8 bases match TRBD1. Looked up from germline, CDR1 is MNHEY and CDR2 is SVGEGT. This CDR3 is 11 amino acids long. The CDR3 bases are TGTGCTAGCAGGGGGCAACAGCCCCAGCATTTT. Protein: CASRGQQPQHF.

As for this clonotype: One end of the junction varies from germline; a read error may be responsible. The chain is built from TRBV5-5 and TRBJ1-1; the D gene is possibly TRBD1 (6 bases). CDR3 length: 16 amino acids. Germline values: CDR1 SGHKS, CDR2 YYEKEE (reference sequence). CDR3 in amino acids: CASSVYRDNDLTEAFF. CDR3 DNA: TGCGCCAGCAGCGTATACCGGGACAATGATCTAACTGAAGCTTTCTTT.

As DNA, the CDR3 is TGTGCCTGGAGTGTCAATGTGGATCAGCCCCAGCATTTT. It translates to CAWSVNVDQPQHF. The chain couples TRBV30 to TRBJ1-5; D is undetermined. Germline CDR1 reads GTSNPN; CDR2 reads SVGIG (reference sequence). The ends were cut back, 0 bases at V and 5 bases at J, with 8 bases in the middle. This CDR3 has 13 amino acids.

This clonotype has at least ten counts. The gene calls are TRBV7-8 and TRBJ1-2, with TRBD1 matching 7 bases. This CDR3 is 13 amino acids long. CDR1 is SGHVS, CDR2 FQNEAQ, per germline. V was pared by 5 bases and J by 4 bases, with 4 bases of the junction left unmatched. The CDR3 nucleotides read TGTGCCAGCAGCCCTAGACAGGGCTATGGCTACACCTTC. It translates to CASSPRQGYGYTF. Full variable domain (missing parts from reference TRBV7-8 and TRBJ1-2): GAGVSQSPRYKVAKRGQDVALRCDPISGHVSLFWYQQALGQGPEFLTYFQNEAQLDKSGLPSDRFFAERPEGSVSTLKIQRTQQEDSAVYLCASSPRQGYGYTFGSGTRLTVV.

This clonotype came up a few times. V is TRBV9 and J is TRBJ1-6; possibly TRBD1 for D (6 bases). V shed 4 bases and J shed 5 bases, with 13 bases lying between them. The CDR3 runs to 15 residues. Germline V gene data show CDR1 as SGDLS and CDR2 as YYNGEE. CDR3 nucleotide sequence: TGTGCCAGCAGCCCACGGGGGGCCGATAATTCACCCCTCCACTTT. Its protein is CASSPRGADNSPLHF.

This chain connects TRBV29-1 to TRBJ2-5; D possibly uses TRBD1 or TRBD2 (5 bases each). Germline V CDR1 and CDR2: SQVTM, ANQGSEA. Trimming stripped 5 bases from V and 5 bases from J, with 12 bases between. The CDR3 contains 12 residues. The CDR3 DNA reads TGCAGCGTTCTGCCGGGACCTGAGACCCAGTACTTC. This sequence encodes CSVLPGPETQYF. The entire variable domain, with the rest obtained from reference TRBV29-1 and TRBJ2-5, is as follows: SAVISQKPSRDICQRGTSLTIQCQVDSQVTMMFWYRQQPGQSLTLIATANQGSEATYESGFVIDKFPISRPNLTFSTLTVSNMSPEDSSIYLCSVLPGPETQYFGPGTRLLVL.

CDR3 nucleotide sequence: TGTGCCAGCAGTTTAGTCCTGGGGGGATACAATCAGCCCCAGCATTTT. It is translated as CASSLVLGGYNQPQHF. The V gene is TRBV12-3 or TRBV12-4, the J gene TRBJ1-5; weak D call: TRBD1 (5 bases). This CDR3 is 16 amino acids long. Trimming shortened V by 1 base and J by 3 bases, and 13 bases separated the two germline ends.

This clonotype was recorded at least ten times. This chain connects TRBV29-1 to TRBJ2-7, with a possible D match to TRBD2 (5 bases). CDR1 is SQVTM, CDR2 ANQGSEA, per germline. V was pared by 4 bases and J by 7 bases, with 14 bases between. The CDR3 has 12 amino acids. CDR3 nucleotides: TGCAGCGTTGTCGGTAAGACGGGGGAGCAGTACTTC. This sequence encodes CSVVGKTGEQYF.

The chain carries TRBV5-4 and TRBJ2-7; 7 nucleotides match TRBD1. The ends lost 4 bases at V and 3 bases at J; junction bases unmatched: 7. Looked up from germline, CDR1 is SGHNT and CDR2 is YYREEE (reference sequence). CDR3 size: 14 residues. This CDR3 reads CASSGGQAGYEQYF. CDR3 sequence (DNA): TGTGCCAGCAGCGGCGGACAGGCAGGCTACGAGCAGTACTTC.

This clonotype appeared a few times. The chain couples TRBV20-1 to TRBJ1-1, with D perhaps matching TRBD1 (6 bases). This CDR3 spans 10 amino acids. Trimming pared 5 bases from V and 11 bases from J, leaving 12 bases between. Germline CDR1 and CDR2: DFQATT and SNEGSKA (reference sequence). The CDR3 loop is CSAARGGAFF. CDR3 nucleotides: TGCAGTGCTGCCAGGGGAGGGGCTTTCTTT.

The table lists this clonotype with many counts. V is TRBV10-3 and J is TRBJ1-2; D remains unclear. The CDR3 has 15 residues. The germline gives CDR1 ENHRY, CDR2 SYGVKD. Trimming removed 0 bases at V and 4 bases at J, with 12 bases between. The CDR3: CAISESRHNPYGYTF. CDR3 DNA: TGTGCCATCAGTGAGTCGAGGCACAATCCCTATGGCTACACCTTC.

A few counts support this clonotype. The chain combines TRBV7-9 with TRBJ1-4, with D possibly TRBD1 on 5 matching bases. The germline CDR1 and CDR2 sequences are SEHNR and FQNEAQ (reference sequence). This CDR3 is built from 12 residues. The V gene lost 7 bases and the J gene lost 5 bases, with 8 bases spanning the gap. CDR3 coding DNA: TGTGCCAGCACCAGGGAGAATGAAAAACTGTTTTTT. Its protein product is CASTRENEKLFF.

In its sample, this clonotype was seen a few times. The gene calls are TRBV7-2 and TRBJ1-6, with TRBD1 identical over 7 bases. This CDR3 is built from 14 residues. Per germline, CDR1 SGHTA and CDR2 FQGNSA. V dropped 3 bases and J dropped 6; count of bases not matched to a gene: 2. The CDR3 coding sequence is TGTGCCAGCAGCTTGAAGGGGGCTAATTCACCCCTCCACTTT. Translated, it gives CASSLKGANSPLHF.

Only a few counts were recorded for this clonotype. The chain is built from TRBV5-6 and TRBJ2-5; the D call may be TRBD1 or TRBD2 (6 bases each). This CDR3 is built from 14 residues. Germline V CDR1 and CDR2: SGHDT, YYEEEE. V was cut by 0 bases and J by 5 bases, with 11 bases left in between. CDR3 protein: CASSLGWGAETQYF. The DNA for the CDR3 is TGTGCCAGCAGCTTGGGGTGGGGGGCCGAGACCCAGTACTTC.

This clonotype was observed a handful of times. The V and J genes are TRBV7-2 and TRBJ2-7, with TRBD2 matching over 9 bases. Germline V lookup: CDR1 SGHTA, CDR2 FQGNSA. The junction had 7 bases not matched to a gene; V was cut back by 5 bases and J by 2 bases. The CDR3 totals 15 residues. CDR3 amino acids: CASSLRGGFAYEQYF. The CDR3 nucleotides read TGTGCCAGCAGCCTGCGGGGGGGGTTCGCCTACGAGCAGTACTTC. Supplemented by reference TRBV7-2 and TRBJ2-7, the full variable domain reads GAGVSQSPSNKVTEKGKDVELRCDPISGHTALYWYRQSLGQGLEFLIYFQGNSAPDKSGLPSDRFSAERTGGSVSTLTIQRTQQEDSAVYLCASSLRGGFAYEQYFGPGTRLTVT.

The chain is built from TRBV7-9 and TRBJ2-6; D gene unclear. CDR3 length equals 14 residues. V dropped 2 bases and J dropped 2 bases, with 4 bases sitting between them. The germline gives CDR1 SEHNR, CDR2 FQNEAQ (reference sequence). CDR3 amino acids: CASSLLPGANVLTF. DNA of the CDR3: TGTGCCAGCAGCTTATTACCTGGGGCCAACGTCCTGACTTTC.

The V and J genes are TRBV9 and TRBJ2-5, with D maybe TRBD2 (6 bases). Germline values: CDR1 SGDLS, CDR2 YYNGEE. This CDR3 is built from 15 residues. The V and J ends lost 5 bases and 1 base respectively, with 15 bases between them. CDR3 region: CASSHSGGIQETQYF. CDR3 coding DNA: TGTGCCAGCAGTCACTCCGGGGGTATCCAAGAGACCCAGTACTTC.

This chain connects TRBV29-1 to TRBJ1-2; D ambiguous. Looked up from germline, CDR1 is SQVTM and CDR2 is ANQGSEA. CDR3 length: 10 residues. CDR3 coding DNA: TGCAGGCGAGGTGTGTATGGCTACACCTTC. This translates into CRRGVYGYTF. The full variable domain, with the rest looked up from reference TRBV29-1 and TRBJ1-2, is SAVISQKPSRDICQRGTSLTIQCQVDSQVTMMFWYRQQPGQSLTLIATANQGSEATYESGFVIDKFPISRPNLTFSTLTVSNMSPEDSSIYLCRRGVYGYTFGSGTRLTVV.

This clonotype was observed a handful of times. The chain uses TRBV7-9 and TRBJ2-6, with TRBD1 matching over 7 bases. The CDR3 totals 17 residues. Germline V gives CDR1 SEHNR, CDR2 FQNEAQ (reference sequence). The junction had 8 bases not matched to a gene; V was cut back by 5 bases and J by 1 base. CDR3 region: CASSPDRDRSGANVLTF. CDR3 in DNA: TGTGCCAGCAGCCCCGACAGGGACCGGTCTGGGGCCAACGTCCTGACTTTC. The complete variable domain, with remaining parts taken from reference TRBV7-9 and TRBJ2-6, reads DTGVSQNPRHKITKRGQNVTFRCDPISEHNRLYWYRQTLGQGPEFLTYFQNEAQLEKSRLLSDRFSAERPKGSFSTLEIQRTEQGDSAMYLCASSPDRDRSGANVLTFGAGSRLTVL.

This clonotype was detected a few times. The rearrangement joins TRBV7-2 to TRBJ2-7, with TRBD1 identical over 8 bases. This CDR3 contains 15 residues. J was trimmed by 0 bases and V by 4 bases; bases with no gene match: 5. The germline CDR1 and CDR2 sequences are SGHTA and FQGNSA. DNA for the CDR3: TGTGCCAGCAGCTCCAGGGGGCTAAGCTCCTACGAGCAGTACTTC. This codes for CASSSRGLSSYEQYF.

The table lists this clonotype with a few counts. The chain couples TRBV2 to TRBJ2-7, with TRBD2 identical over 12 bases. The CDR3 spans 16 residues. The germline gives CDR1 SNHLY, CDR2 FYNNEI. J was trimmed by 5 bases and V by 5 bases; bases with no gene match: 10. The CDR3, as DNA: TGTGCCAGCAGTCAGTGGTCTAGCGGGAGGGCGGACGAGCAGTACTTC. Amino acids: CASSQWSSGRADEQYF.

This clonotype was recorded many times. The chain combines TRBV7-9 with TRBJ2-7; 7 nucleotides line up with TRBD1. Looked up from germline, CDR1 is SEHNR and CDR2 is FQNEAQ (reference sequence). This CDR3 contains 13 residues. V shed 5 bases and J 7 bases; nucleotides not matched to a gene: 8. In DNA, the CDR3 is TGTGCCAGCAGCCAGGACAGGTCCGGAGAGCAGTACTTC. Protein: CASSQDRSGEQYF. Full variable domain (remainder filled in from reference TRBV7-9 and TRBJ2-7): DTGVSQNPRHKITKRGQNVTFRCDPISEHNRLYWYRQTLGQGPEFLTYFQNEAQLEKSRLLSDRFSAERPKGSFSTLEIQRTEQGDSAMYLCASSQDRSGEQYFGPGTRLTVT.

This clonotype was counted ten times or more. The V and J genes are TRBV20-1 and TRBJ1-5, with D possibly TRBD1 on 5 matching bases. Germline V CDR1 and CDR2: DFQATT, SNEGSKA (reference sequence). V was shortened by 1 base and J by 7 bases, with 17 bases between the two germline ends. The CDR3 has 15 residues. The CDR3 nucleotides read TGCAGTGCTAGAGTAGGGGCAGGGTTGTCCCAGCCCCAGCATTTT. It specifies CSARVGAGLSQPQHF.

To note about this clonotype: A junction end diverges from the germline sequence, so it may reflect a read error. V and J are TRBV6-5 and TRBJ2-7, with D perhaps TRBD2 (6 bases). This CDR3 region has 12 residues. CDR1 and CDR2 (germline): MNHEY, SVGAGI. CDR3: CVSSSQTGTRDF. CDR3 in DNA: TGTGTCAGCAGTTCCCAGACCGGGACTCGTGACTTC.

The genes are TRBV2 and TRBJ2-7; 9 bases are a match to TRBD1. The CDR3 is 15 amino acids. V lost 9 bases to trimming and J lost 3 bases; unmatched junction nucleotides: 12. Per the germline V gene, CDR1 is SNHLY and CDR2 is FYNNEI. In DNA form, the CDR3 reads TGTGCCAGTTCCCCTGGGGGACAGGGAGGCTACGAGCAGTACTTC. Translation: CASSPGGQGGYEQYF.

Of note for this clonotype: A junction end diverges from the germline sequence, so it may reflect a read error. This chain uses TRBV11-3 with TRBJ1-3; D unresolved. The CDR3 runs 15 residues. Germline CDR1 and CDR2: SGHNT and YENEEA. The CDR3 nucleotides read TGCGCCAGCAGCCTCCCACAGAGCTCTGGAAACACCATATATTTT. Its translation: CASSLPQSSGNTIYF.

This clonotype occurred once. The chain links TRBV25-1 to TRBJ2-3; a weak D match, TRBD2 (6 bases). CDR3 size: 13 residues. Looked up from germline, CDR1 is MGHDK and CDR2 is SYGVNS. Between the trimmed V and J ends, which lost 4 bases and 3 bases, there was a span of 8 bases. CDR3 DNA sequence: TGTGCCAGCAGTGCCCGGGGGACAGATACGCAGTATTTT. The encoded protein is CASSARGTDTQYF.

V and J are TRBV2 and TRBJ2-5; 9 bases map to TRBD1. CDR1 and CDR2 from the germline V gene are SNHLY and FYNNEI. The V and J ends lost 8 bases and 4 bases, in that order; junction bases with no gene match: 14. This CDR3 spans 16 amino acids. CDR3 DNA: TGTGCCAGCTCAAGTTCCGGGACAGGGAGAATAGAGACCCAGTACTTC. Residues: CASSSSGTGRIETQYF.